A selection of T cell receptor beta chains follows, all from one sample in a study of blood T cell repertoires in COVID-19. Profiled with immunoSEQ multiplex PCR; TCRdb holds only in-frame clones, not every one. The table has around 260,000 clones, roughly 80% seen once; the top ten hold 4.2%. Sequencing was done on a sample of peripheral blood. These receptors were obtained from a man between 60 and 70 years old with acute or convalescent COVID-19. Both conserved end residues are part of each CDR3. Fields, in order: J gene, D gene, V gene, clone size, CDR3 length, CDR3 protein, CDR3 DNA. D genes are given only for firm matches. Expanded clones get a size class; other rows say once, few or many, or leave the size out.

J gene: TRBJ1-5; D gene: .; V gene: TRBV6-6; clone size: .; CDR3 length: 12; CDR3 protein: CATARGNQPQHF; CDR3 DNA: TGTGCAACAGCCCGCGGCAATCAGCCCCAGCATTTT
J gene: TRBJ1-1; D gene: .; V gene: TRBV10-3; clone size: .; CDR3 length: 16; CDR3 protein: CAITPHGGLMNTEAFF; CDR3 DNA: TGTGCCATCACCCCGCACGGCGGACTTATGAACACTGAAGCTTTCTTT
J gene: TRBJ2-5; D gene: .; V gene: TRBV6-2/TRBV6-3; clone size: .; CDR3 length: 15; CDR3 protein: CASSLPGTSKETQYF; CDR3 DNA: TGTGCCAGCAGCCTCCCCGGGACAAGTAAAGAGACCCAGTACTTC
J gene: TRBJ2-3; D gene: .; V gene: TRBV7-2; clone size: few; CDR3 length: 15; CDR3 protein: CASSPDSLGTDTQYF; CDR3 DNA: TGTGCCAGCAGCCCGGACAGTCTTGGCACAGATACGCAGTATTTT
J gene: TRBJ2-2; D gene: .; V gene: TRBV19; clone size: .; CDR3 length: 14; CDR3 protein: CASSRQADTGELFF; CDR3 DNA: TGTGCCAGTAGCCGACAGGCTGACACCGGGGAGCTGTTTTTT
J gene: TRBJ1-4; D gene: .; V gene: TRBV11-3; clone size: .; CDR3 length: 20; CDR3 protein: CASSLSTRWSRIPGNEKLFF; CDR3 DNA: TGTGCCAGCAGCTTATCAACTAGATGGTCTCGTATTCCCGGAAATGAAAAACTGTTTTTT
J gene: TRBJ2-7; D gene: .; V gene: TRBV3-1/TRBV3-2; clone size: .; CDR3 length: 15; CDR3 protein: CASSPPAGLLYEQYF; CDR3 DNA: TGTGCCAGCAGCCCCCCAGCAGGACTCTTGTACGAGCAGTACTTC
J gene: TRBJ1-3; D gene: .; V gene: TRBV4-3; clone size: .; CDR3 length: 15; CDR3 protein: CASSQGYLAGNTIYF; CDR3 DNA: TGCGCCAGCAGCCAAGGTTACCTGGCCGGAAACACCATATATTTT
J gene: TRBJ2-6; D gene: .; V gene: TRBV18; clone size: .; CDR3 length: 18; CDR3 protein: CASSPSGSRVSGANVLTF; CDR3 DNA: TGTGCCAGCTCACCTTCCGGCAGTCGGGTCTCTGGGGCCAACGTCCTGACTTTC
J gene: TRBJ2-1; D gene: TRBD2; V gene: TRBV9; clone size: .; CDR3 length: 16; CDR3 protein: CASSVEGGRRIPEQFF; CDR3 DNA: TGTGCCAGCAGCGTAGAGGGAGGGAGGCGGATCCCTGAGCAGTTCTTC
J gene: TRBJ1-2; D gene: TRBD1; V gene: TRBV28; clone size: .; CDR3 length: 13; CDR3 protein: CASSEDRPTGYTF; CDR3 DNA: TGTGCCAGCAGTGAGGACAGGCCGACTGGCTACACCTTC
J gene: TRBJ2-1; D gene: .; V gene: TRBV7-6; clone size: .; CDR3 length: 14; CDR3 protein: CASSRTLAYNEQFF; CDR3 DNA: TGTGCCAGCAGCAGGACTCTAGCGTACAATGAGCAGTTCTTC
J gene: TRBJ1-6; D gene: TRBD1; V gene: TRBV7-8; clone size: .; CDR3 length: 16; CDR3 protein: CASSLRQGAHNSPLHF; CDR3 DNA: TGTGCCAGCAGCTTAAGGCAGGGGGCTCATAATTCACCCCTCCACTTT
J gene: TRBJ2-1; D gene: TRBD2; V gene: TRBV2; clone size: once; CDR3 length: 15; CDR3 protein: CASSDSGRIYNEQFF; CDR3 DNA: TGTGCCAGCAGTGATAGCGGGAGAATCTACAATGAGCAGTTCTTC
J gene: TRBJ2-7; D gene: TRBD1; V gene: TRBV7-2; clone size: .; CDR3 length: 15; CDR3 protein: CASSPWTGVAYEQYF; CDR3 DNA: TGTGCCAGCAGCCCATGGACAGGGGTAGCCTACGAGCAGTACTTC
J gene: TRBJ2-7; D gene: TRBD1; V gene: TRBV5-1; clone size: .; CDR3 length: 14; CDR3 protein: CASSLAARGHEQYF; CDR3 DNA: TGCGCCAGCAGCTTGGCCGCCAGGGGGCACGAGCAGTACTTC
J gene: TRBJ2-7; D gene: TRBD2; V gene: TRBV28; clone size: once; CDR3 length: 15; CDR3 protein: CASSSHSGFSYEQYF; CDR3 DNA: TGTGCCAGCAGTTCCCATAGCGGGTTTTCCTACGAGCAGTACTTC
J gene: TRBJ2-7; D gene: TRBD1; V gene: TRBV5-1; clone size: .; CDR3 length: 14; CDR3 protein: CASSSGTGVYEQYF; CDR3 DNA: TGCGCCAGCAGCTCCGGGACAGGGGTGTACGAGCAGTACTTC
J gene: TRBJ2-2; D gene: TRBD2; V gene: TRBV6-1; clone size: once; CDR3 length: 16; CDR3 protein: CASTETSGVVAGELFF; CDR3 DNA: TGTGCCAGCACTGAGACTAGCGGGGTTGTAGCCGGGGAGCTGTTTTTT
J gene: TRBJ1-5; D gene: TRBD1; V gene: TRBV5-1; clone size: once; CDR3 length: 13; CDR3 protein: CASSPGGGQPQHF; CDR3 DNA: TGCGCCAGCAGCCCCGGAGGGGGCCAGCCCCAGCATTTT
J gene: TRBJ2-4; D gene: .; V gene: TRBV7-9; clone size: once; CDR3 length: 14; CDR3 protein: CASSFPTIGAIQYF; CDR3 DNA: TGTGCCAGCAGCTTCCCTACCATAGGGGCCATTCAGTACTTC
J gene: TRBJ2-3; D gene: TRBD2; V gene: TRBV27; clone size: .; CDR3 length: 15; CDR3 protein: CASNPGTSWTDTQYF; CDR3 DNA: TGTGCCAGCAATCCCGGGACTAGCTGGACAGATACGCAGTATTTT
J gene: TRBJ2-5; D gene: .; V gene: TRBV9; clone size: .; CDR3 length: 16; CDR3 protein: CASSVARRAGQETQYF; CDR3 DNA: TGTGCCAGCAGCGTAGCTAGGCGAGCCGGGCAAGAGACCCAGTACTTC
J gene: TRBJ2-1; D gene: TRBD2; V gene: TRBV25-1; clone size: .; CDR3 length: 16; CDR3 protein: CASSPLGGGAGNEQFF; CDR3 DNA: TGTGCCAGCAGTCCTCTGGGCGGGGGGGCCGGTAATGAGCAGTTCTTC
J gene: TRBJ1-3; D gene: .; V gene: TRBV30; clone size: .; CDR3 length: 15; CDR3 protein: CAWSKDLTGGNTIYF; CDR3 DNA: TGTGCCTGGAGCAAAGACCTCACGGGGGGAAACACCATATATTTT
J gene: TRBJ2-3; D gene: TRBD2; V gene: TRBV3-1/TRBV3-2; clone size: .; CDR3 length: 18; CDR3 protein: CASSHYGGGSASTDTQYF; CDR3 DNA: TGTGCCAGCAGCCATTACGGAGGCGGGAGTGCTAGCACAGATACGCAGTATTTT
J gene: TRBJ1-1; D gene: .; V gene: TRBV5-4; clone size: .; CDR3 length: 14; CDR3 protein: CASSLRDKNTEAFF; CDR3 DNA: TGTGCCAGCAGCCTACGGGACAAGAACACTGAAGCTTTCTTT
J gene: TRBJ2-7; D gene: .; V gene: TRBV3-1/TRBV3-2; clone size: few; CDR3 length: 14; CDR3 protein: CASSRQGIFYEQYF; CDR3 DNA: TGTGCCAGCAGCCGTCAGGGGATTTTCTACGAGCAGTACTTC
J gene: TRBJ2-7; D gene: TRBD2; V gene: TRBV18; clone size: .; CDR3 length: 17; CDR3 protein: CASSPPGLAGGPNEQYF; CDR3 DNA: TGTGCCAGCTCACCTCCGGGACTAGCGGGAGGGCCTAACGAGCAGTACTTC
J gene: TRBJ2-2; D gene: TRBD1; V gene: TRBV9; clone size: .; CDR3 length: 16; CDR3 protein: CASSAGQGQGTGELFF; CDR3 DNA: TGTGCCAGCAGCGCAGGACAGGGACAAGGGACCGGGGAGCTGTTTTTT
J gene: TRBJ1-1; D gene: .; V gene: TRBV10-1; clone size: .; CDR3 length: 10; CDR3 protein: CTKGASEAFF; CDR3 DNA: TGCACTAAGGGAGCCTCTGAAGCTTTCTTT
J gene: TRBJ2-7; D gene: .; V gene: TRBV5-5; clone size: .; CDR3 length: 15; CDR3 protein: CASSLLRTPIEEQYF; CDR3 DNA: TGTGCCAGCAGCTTGCTACGAACCCCCATTGAAGAGCAGTACTTC
J gene: TRBJ2-1; D gene: TRBD1; V gene: TRBV10-1; clone size: .; CDR3 length: 12; CDR3 protein: CASSNRGGEQFF; CDR3 DNA: TGCGCCAGCAGTAACAGGGGCGGTGAGCAGTTCTTC
J gene: TRBJ1-1; D gene: .; V gene: TRBV4-2; clone size: once; CDR3 length: 15; CDR3 protein: CASSQGWHQGEEAFF; CDR3 DNA: TGTGCCAGCAGCCAAGGTTGGCACCAGGGTGAGGAAGCTTTCTTT
J gene: TRBJ1-1; D gene: .; V gene: TRBV3-1/TRBV3-2; clone size: .; CDR3 length: 15; CDR3 protein: CASSQGGRGNTEAFF; CDR3 DNA: TGTGCCAGCAGCCAAGGAGGTAGGGGGAACACTGAAGCTTTCTTT
J gene: TRBJ2-3; D gene: .; V gene: TRBV27; clone size: .; CDR3 length: 16; CDR3 protein: CASSPLRVRRTDTQYF; CDR3 DNA: TGTGCCAGCAGTCCACTCAGGGTGAGAAGGACAGATACGCAGTATTTT
J gene: TRBJ2-5; D gene: TRBD1; V gene: TRBV4-3; clone size: once; CDR3 length: 16; CDR3 protein: CASSQEAGTGDETQYF; CDR3 DNA: TGCGCCAGCAGCCAAGAGGCCGGGACAGGGGATGAGACCCAGTACTTC
J gene: TRBJ1-1; D gene: .; V gene: TRBV4-2; clone size: .; CDR3 length: 14; CDR3 protein: CASSQDAGNTEAFF; CDR3 DNA: TGTGCCAGCAGCCAAGACGCGGGGAACACTGAAGCTTTCTTT
J gene: TRBJ1-1; D gene: .; V gene: TRBV7-9; clone size: .; CDR3 length: 14; CDR3 protein: CASSLGGENTEAFF; CDR3 DNA: TGTGCCAGCAGCTTAGGGGGGGAGAACACTGAAGCTTTCTTT
J gene: TRBJ2-2; D gene: TRBD1; V gene: TRBV10-2; clone size: .; CDR3 length: 14; CDR3 protein: CASRWTGDTGELFF; CDR3 DNA: TGCGCCAGCAGATGGACAGGGGACACCGGGGAGCTGTTTTTT
J gene: TRBJ2-1; D gene: TRBD1; V gene: TRBV7-2; clone size: .; CDR3 length: 14; CDR3 protein: CASSPAGGYNEQFF; CDR3 DNA: TGTGCCAGCAGCCCAGCAGGGGGTTACAATGAGCAGTTCTTC
J gene: TRBJ2-5; D gene: .; V gene: TRBV7-2; clone size: .; CDR3 length: 15; CDR3 protein: CASSLGQYLPETQYF; CDR3 DNA: TGTGCCAGCAGCTTAGGACAGTACCTACCCGAGACCCAGTACTTC
J gene: TRBJ2-1; D gene: TRBD2; V gene: TRBV7-9; clone size: .; CDR3 length: 15; CDR3 protein: CASSFRGGSYNEQFF; CDR3 DNA: TGTGCCAGCAGCTTCCGCGGGGGATCCTACAATGAGCAGTTCTTC
J gene: TRBJ2-7; D gene: .; V gene: TRBV3-1/TRBV3-2; clone size: .; CDR3 length: 12; CDR3 protein: CASRASDYEQYF; CDR3 DNA: TGTGCCAGCAGAGCGTCGGACTACGAGCAGTACTTC
J gene: TRBJ1-6; D gene: .; V gene: TRBV7-3; clone size: .; CDR3 length: 14; CDR3 protein: CASSSLDRPSPLHF; CDR3 DNA: TGTGCCAGCAGCTCACTTGACAGGCCCTCACCCCTCCACTTT
J gene: TRBJ2-1; D gene: .; V gene: TRBV6-1; clone size: once; CDR3 length: 16; CDR3 protein: CASSVGWGGQDNEQFF; CDR3 DNA: TGTGCCAGCAGTGTAGGGTGGGGGGGACAGGACAATGAGCAGTTCTTC
J gene: TRBJ1-1; D gene: .; V gene: TRBV2; clone size: .; CDR3 length: 16; CDR3 protein: CASSEQGRVIIAEAFF; CDR3 DNA: TGTGCCAGCAGTGAACAAGGGAGGGTTATAATTGCTGAAGCTTTCTTT
J gene: TRBJ2-3; D gene: TRBD1; V gene: TRBV6-6; clone size: .; CDR3 length: 15; CDR3 protein: CASRHWGQGTDTQYF; CDR3 DNA: TGTGCCAGCAGGCATTGGGGACAGGGCACAGATACGCAGTATTTT
J gene: TRBJ2-7; D gene: TRBD1; V gene: TRBV5-1; clone size: .; CDR3 length: 14; CDR3 protein: CASSSGTPGGEQYF; CDR3 DNA: TGCGCCAGCAGCAGTGGGACACCAGGGGGCGAGCAGTACTTC